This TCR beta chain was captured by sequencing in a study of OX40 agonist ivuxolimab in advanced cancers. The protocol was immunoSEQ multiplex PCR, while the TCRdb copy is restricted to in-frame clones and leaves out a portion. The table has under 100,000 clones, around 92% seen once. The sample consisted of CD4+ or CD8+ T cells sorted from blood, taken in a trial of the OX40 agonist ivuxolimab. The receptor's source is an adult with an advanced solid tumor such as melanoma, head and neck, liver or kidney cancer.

CDR3 in DNA: TGTGCCAGCAGCTCCTCAGTAGGGGGGGAGGAGCAGTTCTTC. Its translation: CASSSSVGGEEQFF. The V and J genes are TRBV7-3 and TRBJ2-1, with D perhaps TRBD2 (7 bases). There are 14 residues in the CDR3. Germline CDR1 reads SGHTA; CDR2 reads FQGTGA. V was shortened by 4 bases and J by 10 bases, with 17 bases between the two germline ends. Drawing the rest from reference TRBV7-3 and TRBJ2-1, the complete variable domain is GAGVSQTPSNKVTEKGKYVELRCDPISGHTALYWYRQSLGQGPEFLIYFQGTGAADDSGLPNDRFFAVRPEGSVSTLKIQRTERGDSAVYLCASSSSVGGEEQFFGPGTRLTVL.